One and the same sample provided the 13 T cell receptor beta chains below, sequenced in a study of shared clonotypes between healthy human individuals. Profiled with immunoSEQ multiplex PCR; TCRdb holds only in-frame clones, not every one. The sample lists fewer than 850,000 clones; around 72% were seen once. The sample was memory CD4+ T cells sorted from blood. Subset specified: CD45RA-negative fraction. Every receptor here comes from a woman in her twenties or thirties in good health.

The chain employs TRBV7-7 and TRBJ2-5, with D unresolved. The CDR3 is made up of 13 amino acids. In germline, CDR1 is SSHAT, CDR2 FNYEAQ (reference sequence). V lost 5 bases and J 1 base, leaving 8 bases between the germline ends. CDR3 nucleotides: TGTGCCAGCAGCCCGACACTCCAAGAGACCCAGTACTTC. Its translation is CASSPTLQETQYF. Filled out from reference TRBV7-7 and TRBJ2-5, the complete variable domain reads GAGVSQSPRYKVTKRGQDVTLRCDPISSHATLYWYQQALGQGPEFLTYFNYEAQPDKSGLPSDRFSAERPEGSISTLTIQRTEQRDSAMYRCASSPTLQETQYFGPGTRLLVL.

This chain joins TRBV4-1 and TRBJ2-1, with 11 bases lining up with TRBD2. Germline lookup yields CDR1 MGHRA and CDR2 YSYEKL. The CDR3 extends over 17 amino acids. The V segment lost 1 base and the J segment 7 bases; nucleotides outside the gene matches: 9. The CDR3 sequence: CASSQAPSTSGSNEQFF. CDR3 nucleotides: TGCGCCAGCAGCCAAGCCCCGTCCACTAGCGGGAGTAATGAGCAGTTCTTC.

As regards this clone: A read error may explain this, as a much larger clone is one base away. The sample holds other DNA sequences that translate to the same CDR3. The chain employs TRBV7-9 and TRBJ1-3; D gene unclear. Deletions cut 6 bases from V and 1 base from J, with 4 bases between. The length of the CDR3 is 12 residues. Germline assignment: CDR1 SEHNR and CDR2 FQNEAQ (reference sequence). The CDR3, as DNA: TGTGCCAGCAGTCCTTCTGGAAACACCATATATTTT. This gives the protein CASSPSGNTIYF.

The genes are TRBV19 and TRBJ2-4, with 15 bases identical to TRBD2. Per germline, CDR1 LNHDA and CDR2 SQIVND (reference sequence). This CDR3 has 19 amino acids. The trim removed 7 bases at V and 3 bases at J, leaving 13 bases unmatched. CDR3 sequence: CASTLGTSGRSANKNIQYF. CDR3 nucleotides: TGTGCCAGTACCCTAGGGACTAGCGGGAGGAGTGCGAACAAAAACATTCAGTACTTC.

Note on this clone: Since the CDR3 does not end with the conserved phenylalanine or tryptophan, this likely comes from a read error. This chain links TRBV6-6 with TRBJ2-7; 7 bases are shared with TRBD1. The CDR3 has 13 residues. The V segment lost 6 bases and the J segment 3 bases; nucleotides outside the gene matches: 5. The V gene's germline CDR1 is MNHNY and CDR2 SVGAGI (reference sequence). The CDR3 DNA follows: TGTGCCAGCAGCACGGGACAGTACTACGAGCAGTACCTC. Translated, it gives CASSTGQYYEQYL.

V usage is TRBV12-5 and J usage is TRBJ1-2; no firm D call. V lost 4 bases and J lost 8, with 11 bases in between. Germline CDR1 and CDR2: LGHNT and FRNRAP. This CDR3 spans 12 amino acids. DNA of the CDR3: TGTGCTAGTGGTTATAGCGGGAGAGGCTACACCTTC. It codes for CASGYSGRGYTF.

This clone has just a few counts. The chain employs TRBV11-2 and TRBJ2-7; no definite D call. The V gene's germline CDR1 is SGHAT and CDR2 FQNNGV. The CDR3 runs to 13 residues. V was shortened by 4 bases and J by 4 bases, with 11 bases between the two germline ends. The CDR3 reads CASSYLSAYEQYF. The CDR3 DNA reads TGTGCCAGCAGCTACTTGTCCGCATACGAGCAGTACTTC.

The gene calls are TRBV28 and TRBJ1-5, with D possibly matching TRBD1 (5 bases). This CDR3 comprises 17 residues. Deletions cut 6 bases from V and 6 bases from J, with 24 bases between. Germline-derived CDR1 and CDR2 are MDHEN and SYDVKM. CDR3 sequence reads: CASSPFGVQGLSQPQHF. For the CDR3, the DNA is TGTGCCAGCAGCCCGTTCGGGGTGCAGGGTCTAAGTCAGCCCCAGCATTTT. The entire variable domain, with the rest obtained from reference TRBV28 and TRBJ1-5, is as follows: DVKVTQSSRYLVKRTGEKVFLECVQDMDHENMFWYRQDPGLGLRLIYFSYDVKMKEKGDIPEGYSVSREKKERFSLILESASTNQTSMYLCASSPFGVQGLSQPQHFGDGTRLSIL.

The rearrangement joins TRBV9 to TRBJ2-2, with D unclear. There are 13 residues in the CDR3. V was shortened by 2 bases and J by 3 bases, with 5 bases between the two germline ends. Germline lookup yields CDR1 SGDLS and CDR2 YYNGEE. CDR3 in DNA: TGTGCCAGCAGCGTTAAATACACCGGGGAGCTGTTTTTT. This gives the protein CASSVKYTGELFF.

The gene calls are TRBV4-2 and TRBJ2-1, with 12 bases that match TRBD2. After removal of 4 bases from V and 8 bases from J, the junction contained 6 bases not matched to a gene. Germline CDR1 LGHNA, CDR2 YNFKEQ. The CDR3 totals 15 residues. The CDR3 protein is CASSPRTSGTDEQFF. The CDR3 region has the DNA TGTGCCAGCAGCCCCCGGACTAGCGGGACTGATGAGCAGTTCTTC.

The CDR3 nucleotides read TGTGCCAGCTCACCAGGAGACATCTTCTATGGCTACACCTTC. Protein: CASSPGDIFYGYTF. This sequence joins TRBV18 and TRBJ1-2, with unresolved D. The CDR3 runs to 14 residues. The germline gives CDR1 KGHSH, CDR2 LQKENI. V lost 2 bases and J lost 4, with 11 bases in between.

The V gene is TRBV27, the J gene TRBJ2-2; 14 nucleotides match TRBD2. J gave up 10 bases and V 6 bases, and 1 base lay outside the gene matches. The CDR3 is 13 amino acids. The germline gives CDR1 MNHEY, CDR2 SMNVEV (reference sequence). CDR3 DNA: TGTGCCAGCAGGACTAGCGGGGGGGTGGAGCTGTTTTTT. Translating gives CASRTSGGVELFF.

This clone was detected only a few times. The V and J genes are TRBV30 and TRBJ2-3, with 8 bases fitting TRBD1. The CDR3 sequence is 12 residues long. V lost 2 bases and J lost 11; bases outside the gene matches: 6. CDR1 is GTSNPN and CDR2 is SVGIG in the germline V gene (reference sequence). The CDR3 reads CAWSKTGDVQYF. Here the CDR3 DNA reads TGTGCCTGGAGTAAGACAGGGGACGTGCAGTATTTT.